This T cell receptor beta chain was profiled in a study of T cell responses to AZD1222 COVID-19 vaccine. At the level of the study: Analysis merged second doses at about 4 or about 12 weeks.

TCRdb's copy holds only in-frame clones and misses some; the assay was immunoSEQ multiplex PCR. The profile covers approximately 190,000 clones, with approximately 94% appearing a single time and over 7.5% taken by the ten largest. As for this clone: Its antigen is unidentified.

Study-level results: There were vaccine-associated CD4 TCRs across spike, dominant at 160-218 and 743-854. White British donors predominated, females outnumbered males, and clonal diversity was possibly underestimated. Nearly half of spike-specific TCRs reportedly go after variant regions that carry no mutations.

The sequencing used peripheral blood, collected on day 0 of AZD1222 vaccination. The sequence was obtained from an adult in good health.

CDR3: CASSPRTGVAYSYEQYF. CDR3 sequence (DNA): TGTGCCAGCAGCCCCAGGACAGGGGTGGCTTACTCCTACGAGCAGTACTTC. This rearrangement joins TRBV7-6 to TRBJ2-7, with TRBD1 matching 9 bases. The CDR3 runs to 17 residues. The germline gives CDR1 SGHVS, CDR2 FNYEAQ. The V gene end was trimmed by 5 bases and the J gene end by 0 bases; junction bases not matched to a gene: 11.